The 25 T cell receptor beta chains reported below all come from one sample, sequenced in a study of cytomegalovirus exposure and HLA in healthy donors. The study ran its PCR with 60 Vbeta and 13 Jbeta primers. Assay used: immunoSEQ multiplex PCR; TCRdb lists only in-frame clones, some missing. The sample holds 200,000 to 250,000 clones, about 78% seen once. Source material: PBMCs. These receptors all come from a young woman in good health and CMV-seronegative.

This clone was picked up one time. This chain links TRBV7-8 with TRBJ1-1, with unresolved D. This CDR3 is 15 amino acids long. The V end lost 1 base, the J end lost 0 bases, and 9 bases lay between the germline ends. Germline CDR1 is SGHVS and CDR2 is FQNEAQ. The CDR3: CASSLVGLLNTEAFF. The CDR3 DNA reads TGTGCCAGCAGCTTAGTTGGACTCCTGAACACTGAAGCTTTCTTT.

This clone was picked up a small number of times. CDR3 in amino acids: CASILGQPNTEAFF. CDR3 DNA sequence: TGTGCCAGCATCCTGGGACAGCCGAACACTGAAGCTTTCTTT. The chain uses TRBV6-1 and TRBJ1-1; 7 nucleotides agree with TRBD1. The V gene end was trimmed by 7 bases and the J gene end by 1 base; junction bases not matched to a gene: 6. The CDR3 length is 14 residues. Germline values: CDR1 MNHNS, CDR2 SASEGT.

The chain recombines TRBV6-5 with TRBJ2-1, with unresolved D. CDR1 and CDR2 (germline): MNHEY, SVGAGI. CDR3 size: 15 residues. Trimming took off 1 base at V and 0 bases at J, with 7 bases between the two ends. This CDR3 reads CASSYWSGSYNEQFF. The CDR3 DNA reads as TGTGCCAGCAGTTACTGGTCGGGCTCCTACAATGAGCAGTTCTTC.

The chain recombines TRBV19 with TRBJ1-2; tentatively, D is TRBD1 (6 bases). The germline V and J ends were trimmed by 9 bases and 3 bases, with 14 bases remaining between them. Germline CDR1 and CDR2: LNHDA and SQIVND (reference sequence). The CDR3 length is 13 residues. CDR3 residues: CASGYQGHYGYTF. The CDR3 DNA is TGTGCCAGCGGTTACCAGGGGCACTATGGCTACACCTTC.

The chain combines TRBV2 with TRBJ2-2; tentative D call: TRBD2 (7 bases). Looked up from germline, CDR1 is SNHLY and CDR2 is FYNNEI. The CDR3 consists of 15 residues. Deletions cut 11 bases from V and 5 bases from J, with 21 bases between. In nucleotides, the CDR3 is TGTGCCGGGGGGGGCAGGGCACCTCGAACCGGGGAGCTGTTTTTT. It encodes CAGGGRAPRTGELFF.

This clone was seen a single time. Written as DNA, the CDR3 is TGTGCCAGCAGCTTAGGAGATTTAGCACGTGGCTACACCTTC. This encodes CASSLGDLARGYTF. V usage is TRBV7-6 and J usage is TRBJ1-2, with unresolved D. V lost 1 base, J lost 7 bases, and 13 bases lay in between. The CDR3 sequence is 14 residues long. Germline loops: CDR1 SGHVS, CDR2 FNYEAQ.

The chain has TRBV4-2 and TRBJ1-3, with D perhaps matching TRBD1 (6 bases). The germline gives CDR1 LGHNA, CDR2 YNFKEQ. The V end lost 4 bases, the J end lost 16 bases, and 20 bases lay between the germline ends. The CDR3 contains 13 residues. The CDR3 region is CASSPPGQRPSYF. The DNA of the CDR3 is TGTGCCAGCAGCCCACCCGGACAGCGCCCTTCTTATTTT.

This chain connects TRBV5-1 to TRBJ1-1; D remains ambiguous. CDR1 and CDR2 from the germline V gene are SGHRS and YFSETQ. The length of the CDR3 is 16 residues. Deletions cut 7 bases from V and 1 base from J, with 20 bases between. In DNA, the CDR3 is TGCGCCAGCTCCTCCTATTTGGGGAGACCGAACACTGAAGCTTTCTTT. It yields the protein CASSSYLGRPNTEAFF.

Notes on this clone: One end of the junction varies from germline; a read error may be responsible. CDR3 nucleotides: TGTGCTAGCAGCCCCGCTTTTTGGAGCGATGAGCAGTTCTTC. This translates into CASSPAFWSDEQFF. The gene calls are TRBV7-7 and TRBJ2-1; D not certain. The CDR3 has 14 residues. Per the germline V gene, CDR1 is SSHAT and CDR2 is FNYEAQ (reference sequence).

This sequence joins TRBV6-4 and TRBJ2-5; D is uncertain. The CDR3 covers 11 residues. The V end was cut by 6 bases, the J end by 9 bases, with 11 bases between. Per the germline V gene, CDR1 is MRHNA and CDR2 is SNTAGT. The CDR3 DNA is TGTGCCAGCAGGCCCTGCCGGGCCCAGTACTTC. It specifies CASRPCRAQYF.

The V gene is TRBV2, the J gene TRBJ2-3; 9 nucleotides align to TRBD1. This CDR3 spans 14 amino acids. Per the germline V gene, CDR1 is SNHLY and CDR2 is FYNNEI. V lost 6 bases, J lost 3 bases, and 4 bases stayed unmatched. CDR3 in amino acids: CASSRDRVTDTQYF. CDR3 nucleotide sequence: TGTGCCAGCAGCCGGGACAGGGTAACAGATACGCAGTATTTT.

This sequence joins TRBV5-1 and TRBJ1-2, with D perhaps matching TRBD1 (5 bases). Trimming stripped 0 bases from V and 2 bases from J, with 8 bases between. CDR1 is SGHRS and CDR2 is YFSETQ in the germline V gene. The CDR3 totals 14 residues. The CDR3 reads CASSLDRGNYGYTF. The CDR3 DNA reads TGCGCCAGCAGCTTGGACCGGGGGAACTATGGCTACACCTTC.

This clone was recorded only once. The chain couples TRBV4-1 to TRBJ1-2, with no clear D. V was pared by 1 base and J by 2 bases, with 8 bases between. Looked up from germline, CDR1 is MGHRA and CDR2 is YSYEKL. This CDR3 comprises 14 residues. The CDR3 protein is CASSQGTVNYGYTF. The DNA of the CDR3 is TGCGCCAGCAGCCAAGGTACAGTGAACTATGGCTACACCTTC.

The rearrangement links TRBV14 to TRBJ2-7, with 8 bases fitting TRBD2. The V gene end was trimmed by 1 base and the J gene end by 8 bases; junction bases not matched to a gene: 7. The germline V gene has CDR1 SGHDN and CDR2 FVKESK. The CDR3 extends over 14 amino acids. The CDR3 loop is CASSQVAGFHKQYF. Here the CDR3 DNA reads TGTGCCAGCAGCCAAGTAGCGGGGTTCCATAAGCAGTACTTC.

J is TRBJ2-7 and V is TRBV5-1; 11 bases are a match to TRBD2. Germline CDR1 and CDR2: SGHRS and YFSETQ. The CDR3 has 16 residues. J lost 2 bases, V lost 0 bases, and 4 bases had no gene match. This CDR3 is CASSLAISGGAYEQYF. CDR3 nucleotides: TGCGCCAGCAGCTTGGCGATTAGCGGGGGGGCCTACGAGCAGTACTTC.

The rearrangement uses TRBV15 and TRBJ2-5, with D possibly matching TRBD1 (6 bases). The CDR3 length is 14 residues. The germline CDR1 and CDR2 sequences are LNHNV and YYDKDF (reference sequence). V was clipped by 3 bases and J by 2 bases, with 10 bases between them. This CDR3 is CATSRGAGQETQYF. The CDR3 nucleotides are TGTGCCACCAGCAGGGGGGCCGGTCAAGAGACCCAGTACTTC.

In its sample, this clone was seen a few times. The chain is built from TRBV10-3 and TRBJ1-1; D call uncertain. This CDR3 has 15 amino acids. Per the germline V gene, CDR1 is ENHRY and CDR2 is SYGVKD. Trimming took 0 bases from V and 0 from J, leaving 8 bases between them. Here the CDR3 DNA reads TGTGCCATCAGTGAGTCCGACACCATGAACACTGAAGCTTTCTTT. The encoded protein is CAISESDTMNTEAFF.

The chain links TRBV13 to TRBJ2-7; the match to TRBD2 covers 11 bases. CDR1 is PRHDT and CDR2 is FYEKMQ in the germline V gene (reference sequence). The ends lost 3 bases at V and 3 bases at J; junction bases unmatched: 1. CDR3 size: 14 residues. CDR3 sequence: CASSFGLAGYEQYF. The CDR3 DNA reads as TGTGCCAGCAGCTTCGGACTAGCGGGCTACGAGCAGTACTTC.

The V gene is TRBV29-1, the J gene TRBJ1-1; D might be TRBD1 (6 bases). The length of the CDR3 is 12 residues. With 4 bases removed from V and 6 bases from J, the gap between germline ends came to 12 bases. Germline V CDR1 and CDR2: SQVTM, ANQGSEA. CDR3 DNA sequence: TGCAGCGTTGGGCAGGGGTGGCCTGAAGCTTTCTTT. It yields the protein CSVGQGWPEAFF.

The chain combines TRBV7-9 with TRBJ1-5; weak D call: TRBD1 (6 bases). The CDR3 has 15 amino acids. V was trimmed by 6 bases and J by 4 bases, leaving 16 bases between them. CDR1 SEHNR and CDR2 FQNEAQ come from the germline V gene (reference sequence). The CDR3 DNA reads TGTGCCAGCAGTCCTAGGACAGATTCAAATCAGCCCCAGCATTTT. Amino acid sequence: CASSPRTDSNQPQHF.

For the CDR3, the DNA is TGTGCCAGCAGTTTTGGAGAGGCGCCGACTGGAAACACCATATATTTT. This sequence encodes CASSFGEAPTGNTIYF. The V and J genes are TRBV28 and TRBJ1-3; D ambiguous. The V and J ends lost 3 bases and 2 bases respectively, with 14 bases between them. This CDR3 comprises 16 residues. Per the germline V gene, CDR1 is MDHEN and CDR2 is SYDVKM.

Turning to this clone: An end of the junction does not agree with germline; a read error may underlie this. This chain connects TRBV6-5 to TRBJ2-7; tentative D call: TRBD1 (6 bases). Germline CDR1 MNHEY, CDR2 SVGAGI. The CDR3 has 13 amino acids. CDR3 sequence reads: CASSVGARNEQHF. For the CDR3, the DNA is TGTGCCAGCAGCGTGGGGGCTAGAAACGAGCAGCACTTC.

This clone was counted a single time. This chain connects TRBV6-1 to TRBJ1-1; 9 positions match TRBD1. Looked up from germline, CDR1 is MNHNS and CDR2 is SASEGT. The CDR3 has 15 residues. The V gene end was trimmed by 4 bases and the J gene end by 5 bases; junction bases not matched to a gene: 8. The CDR3 is CASSVSDRGRTEAFF. The CDR3 region has the DNA TGTGCCAGCAGTGTATCGGACAGGGGACGGACTGAAGCTTTCTTT.

This clone was counted once. This chain uses TRBV6-5 with TRBJ2-3, with D possibly matching TRBD2 (6 bases). This CDR3 contains 14 residues. V lost 6 bases and J lost 5, with 15 bases in between. Germline V gene lookup returns CDR1 MNHEY and CDR2 SVGAGI. As DNA, the CDR3 is TGTGCCAGCAGCCGGTGGGGGGTGGTAGATACGCAGTATTTT. Amino acids: CASSRWGVVDTQYF.

Details on this clone: Other DNA sequences in this sample translate to the same CDR3. DNA of the CDR3: TGCGCCAGCAGTCGAGACAGGGTGGGCACTGAAGCTTTCTTT. It is translated as CASSRDRVGTEAFF. The gene calls are TRBV5-1 and TRBJ1-1; TRBD1 matches at 7 bases. V was clipped by 5 bases and J by 4 bases; unmatched bases: 8. Per the germline V gene, CDR1 is SGHRS and CDR2 is YFSETQ. The CDR3 runs to 14 residues.